This note documents a single TCR beta chain sequence. Its antigen is currently unknown. These data originate in a study of blood T cells in healthy people across ages. Overall study findings and caveats: Correlation between TCR beta diversity and naive T cell percentage was strong.

A sample-barcoded 5' primer and a J-beta primer mix were used in a second PCR of roughly 7 to 11 cycles. Each CDR3 protein gets one entry after TCRdb re-called the 5' RACE reads with MiXCR. The sample yields around 1,000,000 distinct CDR3 sequences, almost 25% seen once. Germline values: CDR1 MNHEY, CDR2 SMNVEV (reference sequence). The CDR3 is 15 residues long. The V gene lost 5 bases and the J gene lost 0 bases, with 11 bases spanning the gap. A further study also used this sample, focusing on T cells of mothers and their children.

The sequencing sample was made of blood. The sequence was collected from a girl aged 2-10 years in good health. The chain carries TRBV27 and TRBJ1-5; no firm D call. This CDR3 reads CASSKTSASNQPQHF. The CDR3 DNA follows: TGTGCCAGCAGTAAGACCTCGGCTAGCAATCAGCCCCAGCATTTT.